The 23 T cell receptor beta chains below all came from one sample that was sequenced in a study of shared clonotypes between healthy human individuals. Here immunoSEQ multiplex PCR was the method, and the copy in TCRdb shows in-frame clones only, minus some. The sample shows hundreds of thousands of clones, around 74% of them seen only once. The material sequenced was memory CD4+ T cells sorted from blood. Regarding subset: CD45RA-negative fraction. All receptors come from a woman aged 25 to 39 in good health.

The chain has TRBV29-1 and TRBJ1-2, with 8 bases aligning to TRBD1. The CDR3 spans 13 residues. Germline values: CDR1 SQVTM, CDR2 ANQGSEA. The J segment lost 12 bases and the V segment lost 2 bases, leaving 11 bases of the junction unmatched. The CDR3 DNA reads TGCAGCGTTGAACCTCCGGGACAGGCGATAAACACCTTC. Its translation is CSVEPPGQAINTF.

The rearrangement uses TRBV7-9 and TRBJ1-4, with unresolved D. The CDR3 loop spans 11 amino acids. Germline CDR1 reads SEHNR; CDR2 reads FQNEAQ (reference sequence). Deletions cut 4 bases from V and 11 bases from J, with 8 bases between. The CDR3 bases are TGTGCCAGCAGCTCGGACGGTAAACTGTTTTTT. Translation gives CASSSDGKLFF.

This clone has a single count. The V call is TRBV10-3, the J call TRBJ2-1; 14 bases fit TRBD2. The V segment lost 0 bases and the J segment 7 bases; nucleotides outside the gene matches: 8. Germline CDR1 reads ENHRY; CDR2 reads SYGVKD. The CDR3 length is 18 residues. DNA of the CDR3: TGTGCCATCAGTGAGTCCGGGACTAGCGGGAGTTTTAGGAATGAGCAGTTCTTC. Translation gives CAISESGTSGSFRNEQFF.

Comment on this clone: Other DNA sequences of this sample code for an identical CDR3. The chain is built from TRBV18 and TRBJ2-3, with 9 bases matching TRBD1. This CDR3 is 14 amino acids long. The V gene end was trimmed by 6 bases and the J gene end by 3 bases; junction bases not matched to a gene: 4. Looked up from germline, CDR1 is KGHSH and CDR2 is LQKENI. Written as DNA, the CDR3 is TGTGCCAGCTCTCCCGGACAGGGGACAGATACGCAGTATTTT. It specifies CASSPGQGTDTQYF.

The gene calls are TRBV2 and TRBJ1-5; TRBD1 matches 7 bases. Losses at the gene ends were 6 bases for V and 3 bases for J; bases not matched to a gene: 11. CDR3 length equals 16 residues. Germline CDR1 reads SNHLY; CDR2 reads FYNNEI. CDR3 loop: CASSATGTAINQPQHF. The CDR3 DNA reads as TGTGCCAGCAGCGCCACCGGGACAGCGATCAATCAGCCCCAGCATTTT.

The chain recombines TRBV5-8 with TRBJ1-2; D gene unclear. The germline CDR1 and CDR2 sequences are SGHTS and YDEGEE. The CDR3 contains 14 residues. The germline V and J ends were trimmed by 4 bases and 6 bases, with 16 bases remaining between them. The CDR3 protein is CASSVPGWLDGYTF. In DNA, the CDR3 is TGTGCCAGCAGCGTGCCCGGGTGGTTGGATGGCTACACCTTC.

This rearrangement joins TRBV19 to TRBJ2-2; 7 bases fit TRBD2. J lost 2 bases, V lost 6 bases, and 6 bases had no gene match. The germline V gene has CDR1 LNHDA and CDR2 SQIVND (reference sequence). The CDR3 covers 15 residues. The CDR3 DNA follows: TGTGCCAGTAGGCGATCGGGAGGTAACACCGGGGAGCTGTTTTTT. Protein product: CASRRSGGNTGELFF.

V usage is TRBV7-6 and J usage is TRBJ2-2, with 14 bases that match TRBD2. V lost 4 bases to trimming and J lost 6 bases; unmatched junction nucleotides: 7. CDR3 length: 17 residues. Germline CDR1 is SGHVS and CDR2 is FNYEAQ. This chain's CDR3 is CASSSLRTSGRPGELFF. The CDR3 DNA is TGTGCCAGCAGCTCGTTAAGGACTAGCGGGAGGCCCGGGGAGCTGTTTTTT.

This clone was detected once. The chain combines TRBV9 with TRBJ2-2; possible D gene TRBD2, 5 bases. The germline V gene encodes CDR1 SGDLS and CDR2 YYNGEE. The CDR3 runs to 15 residues. V lost 2 bases to trimming and J lost 0 bases, with 8 bases between them. The CDR3 bases are TGTGCCAGCAGCGTGGGGAGAGCGAACACCGGGGAGCTGTTTTTT. It translates to CASSVGRANTGELFF.

The gene calls are TRBV6-1 and TRBJ1-4; D unresolved. Germline V gene lookup returns CDR1 MNHNS and CDR2 SASEGT. The CDR3 contains 15 residues. The V end was cut by 1 base, the J end by 3 bases, with 9 bases between. The CDR3 sequence: CASSEETASNEKLFF. CDR3 in DNA: TGTGCCAGCAGTGAAGAAACAGCTTCTAATGAAAAACTGTTTTTT.

This chain uses TRBV5-6 with TRBJ1-2, with D unclear. The CDR3 runs 13 residues. CDR1 is SGHDT and CDR2 is YYEEEE in the germline V gene. V was shortened by 2 bases and J by 0 bases, with 5 bases between the two germline ends. CDR3 protein: CASSLIANYGYTF. For the CDR3, the DNA is TGTGCCAGCAGCTTAATAGCTAACTATGGCTACACCTTC.

The chain couples TRBV29-1 to TRBJ1-1; unclear D gene. The germline CDR1 and CDR2 sequences are SQVTM and ANQGSEA. V shed 4 bases and J shed 6 bases, with 12 bases lying between them. The CDR3 runs to 12 residues. This CDR3 reads CSVVQGSAEAFF. The CDR3, as DNA: TGCAGCGTTGTTCAAGGGTCAGCTGAAGCTTTCTTT. The entire variable domain, with the rest obtained from reference TRBV29-1 and TRBJ1-1, is as follows: SAVISQKPSRDICQRGTSLTIQCQVDSQVTMMFWYRQQPGQSLTLIATANQGSEATYESGFVIDKFPISRPNLTFSTLTVSNMSPEDSSIYLCSVVQGSAEAFFGQGTRLTVV.

This clone was detected many times. The rearrangement joins TRBV10-3 to TRBJ2-2, with 12 bases lining up with TRBD1. This CDR3 is built from 16 residues. V shed 5 bases, J shed 4 bases, and the junction held 5 bases outside the gene matches. In germline, CDR1 is ENHRY, CDR2 SYGVKD. Here the CDR3 DNA reads TGTGCCATCAGTTGGGGACAGGGGGCAGGCACCGGGGAGCTGTTTTTT. Translated: CAISWGQGAGTGELFF.

The chain joins TRBV27 to TRBJ2-7; TRBD1 matches 8 bases. The CDR3 is 13 amino acids. The V and J ends lost 6 bases and 5 bases, in that order; junction bases with no gene match: 6. CDR1 is MNHEY, CDR2 SMNVEV, per germline (reference sequence). The CDR3 nucleotides read TGTGCCAGCAGGGGCGGGACAGGTCACGAGCAGTACTTC. It yields the protein CASRGGTGHEQYF.

The CDR3 is CASSEYTGPDEQFF. The CDR3 DNA reads TGTGCCAGCAGCGAATATACAGGGCCGGATGAGCAGTTCTTC. The chain recombines TRBV9 with TRBJ2-1; possible D gene TRBD1, 6 bases. V dropped 3 bases and J dropped 8 bases, with 15 bases sitting between them. This CDR3 spans 14 amino acids. Germline values: CDR1 SGDLS, CDR2 YYNGEE. Looking up the rest from reference TRBV9 and TRBJ2-1 gives the full variable domain: DSGVTQTPKHLITATGQRVTLRCSPRSGDLSVYWYQQSLDQGLQFLIQYYNGEERAKGNILERFSAQQFPDLHSELNLSSLELGDSALYFCASSEYTGPDEQFFGPGTRLTVL.

This clone was detected only a few times. The chain uses TRBV7-3 and TRBJ2-3; 9 positions agree with TRBD2. The CDR3 has 15 amino acids. Germline values: CDR1 SGHTA, CDR2 FQGTGA. V shed 3 bases and J 0 bases; nucleotides not matched to a gene: 1. In DNA form, the CDR3 reads TGTGCCAGCAGCTTTAGCGGGGGTAGCACAGATACGCAGTATTTT. Protein: CASSFSGGSTDTQYF. Together with reference TRBV7-3 and TRBJ2-3, the CDR3 gives the full variable domain: GAGVSQTPSNKVTEKGKYVELRCDPISGHTALYWYRQSLGQGPEFLIYFQGTGAADDSGLPNDRFFAVRPEGSVSTLKIQRTERGDSAVYLCASSFSGGSTDTQYFGPGTRLTVL.

The V call is TRBV18, the J call TRBJ1-1; no definite D call. CDR1 is KGHSH, CDR2 LQKENI, per germline. The ends were cut back, 2 bases at V and 0 bases at J, with 7 bases in the middle. There are 14 residues in the CDR3. In DNA, the CDR3 is TGTGCCAGCTCACCAACTCTGGTGAACACTGAAGCTTTCTTT. Translating it yields CASSPTLVNTEAFF. The full variable domain, rest sourced from reference TRBV18 and TRBJ1-1, is NAGVMQNPRHLVRRRGQEARLRCSPMKGHSHVYWYRQLPEEGLKFMVYLQKENIIDESGMPKERFSAEFPKEGPSILRIQQVVRGDSAAYFCASSPTLVNTEAFFGQGTRLTVV.

In regard to this clone: Other DNA sequences of this sample code for an identical CDR3. The CDR3 here is CASSLRGGGTEAFF. In DNA form, the CDR3 reads TGCGCCAGCAGCTTAAGGGGCGGTGGCACTGAAGCTTTCTTT. The rearrangement uses TRBV5-1 and TRBJ1-1, with TRBD1 as a possible D gene (5 bases). The germline V and J ends were trimmed by 2 bases and 4 bases, with 12 bases remaining between them. The CDR3 totals 14 residues. The germline CDR1 and CDR2 sequences are SGHRS and YFSETQ.

This clone was detected a few times. The rearrangement joins TRBV2 to TRBJ2-7; 7 nucleotides align to TRBD2. Germline CDR1 reads SNHLY; CDR2 reads FYNNEI. The CDR3 is 15 amino acids. The ends lost 4 bases at V and 4 bases at J; junction bases unmatched: 10. Here the CDR3 reads CASSALASGPYEQYF. For the CDR3, the DNA is TGTGCCAGCAGTGCACTAGCTAGCGGTCCTTACGAGCAGTACTTC.

V usage is TRBV30 and J usage is TRBJ1-5, with D perhaps TRBD1 (6 bases). Germline CDR1 and CDR2: GTSNPN and SVGIG (reference sequence). Trimming stripped 5 bases from V and 5 bases from J, with 13 bases between. This CDR3 is 13 amino acids long. The CDR3 nucleotides read TGTGCCTGGGCACAGGGTATTGATCAGCCCCAGCATTTT. It specifies CAWAQGIDQPQHF.

V gene TRBV28 combines with J gene TRBJ1-4, with TRBD1 as a possible D gene (6 bases). The CDR3 sequence is 14 residues long. The ends were cut back, 6 bases at V and 8 bases at J, with 16 bases in the middle. The V gene's germline CDR1 is MDHEN and CDR2 SYDVKM. CDR3 nucleotide sequence: TGTGCCAGCAGCAGCACAGGGACACCAGAAAAACTGTTTTTT. Its translation: CASSSTGTPEKLFF.

This clone was counted a few times. The sample carries other DNA sequences with the same CDR3. The CDR3 sequence: CASSQGARSETQYF. CDR3 nucleotides: TGTGCCAGCAGCCAAGGTGCGCGGTCAGAGACCCAGTACTTC. The chain combines TRBV14 with TRBJ2-5; D gene ambiguous. Germline V gene data show CDR1 as SGHDN and CDR2 as FVKESK. The CDR3 loop spans 14 amino acids. V was trimmed by 1 base and J by 4 bases, leaving 10 bases between them. Supplemented by reference TRBV14 and TRBJ2-5, the full variable domain reads EAGVTQFPSHSVIEKGQTVTLRCDPISGHDNLYWYRRVMGKEIKFLLHFVKESKQDESGMPNNRFLAERTGGTYSTLKVQPAELEDSGVYFCASSQGARSETQYFGPGTRLLVL.

The V and J genes are TRBV10-3 and TRBJ1-2, with D maybe TRBD1 (6 bases). The CDR3 extends over 14 amino acids. V was clipped by 6 bases and J by 6 bases, with 17 bases between them. Looked up from germline, CDR1 is ENHRY and CDR2 is SYGVKD. CDR3 in amino acids: CAIRAGDGYDGYTF. The CDR3 DNA reads as TGTGCCATCAGGGCAGGGGACGGGTATGATGGCTACACCTTC.